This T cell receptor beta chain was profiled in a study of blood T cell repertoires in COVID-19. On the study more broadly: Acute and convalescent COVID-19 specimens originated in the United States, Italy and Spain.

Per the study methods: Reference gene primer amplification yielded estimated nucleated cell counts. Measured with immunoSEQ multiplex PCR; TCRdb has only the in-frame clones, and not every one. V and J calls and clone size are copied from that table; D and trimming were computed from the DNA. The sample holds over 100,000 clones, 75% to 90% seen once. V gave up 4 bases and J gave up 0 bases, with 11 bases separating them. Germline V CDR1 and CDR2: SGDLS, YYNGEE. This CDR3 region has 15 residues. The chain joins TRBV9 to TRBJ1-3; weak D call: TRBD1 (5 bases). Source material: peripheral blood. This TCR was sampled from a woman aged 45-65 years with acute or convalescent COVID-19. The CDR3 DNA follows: TGTGCCAGCAGCCCTCAGGGTAGCTCTGGAAACACCATATATTTT. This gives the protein CASSPQGSSGNTIYF.